The rows below give T cell receptor beta chains drawn from one sample of a study of blood T cell repertoires in COVID-19. The repertoire was sequenced with immunoSEQ multiplex PCR; TCRdb's copy has only in-frame clones and lacks some. The sample carries approximately 260,000 clones, 86% recorded once. The sequenced material came from PBMCs or T cells enriched from blood (not recorded which). The receptors derive from a woman aged 40 to 50 with acute COVID-19. Each CDR3 is given with its conserved first and last residue. The D gene is left open where the match is weak. Clone size is shown for a subset of rows, as once, few, many or a class of expanded clone.

j_gene	d_gene	abundance	v_gene	CDR3nt	CDR3aa
TRBJ2-7	TRBD1	-	TRBV15	TGTGCCACCAGCAGAAGTCTCTTGACAGGGGTTGACGAGCAGTACTTC	CATSRSLLTGVDEQYF
TRBJ1-2	-	-	TRBV30	TGTGCCTGGAGTTTTGGGAGAGACTCTGGCTACACCTTC	CAWSFGRDSGYTF
TRBJ1-1	-	once	TRBV5-1	TGCGCCAGCAGCTTGAGTCAGGGCCCGTTTAATTTGAACACTGAAGCTTTCTTT	CASSLSQGPFNLNTEAFF
TRBJ1-1	TRBD1	-	TRBV5-1	TGCGCCAGCAGCTCACCGGGACAGATGAACACTGAAGCTTTCTTT	CASSSPGQMNTEAFF
TRBJ2-1	-	-	TRBV5-4	TGTGCCAGCAGCTTGGGCGGATACAATGAGCAGTTCTTC	CASSLGGYNEQFF
TRBJ2-3	TRBD2	-	TRBV5-1	TGCGCCAGCAGCCAAATGGATAGCGGGACCTACACAGATACGCAGTATTTT	CASSQMDSGTYTDTQYF
TRBJ2-2	TRBD2	-	TRBV6-5	TGTGCCAGCATGCGGGGCACTAGCGGCACCGGGGAGCTGTTTTTT	CASMRGTSGTGELFF
TRBJ1-1	-	once	TRBV29-1	TGCAGCGTTGTGGTCAGCGGGAACACTGAAGCTTTCTTT	CSVVVSGNTEAFF
TRBJ2-1	-	-	TRBV7-9	TGTGCCAGCTCCCGGGGGGCACGGGCCGGCGATGAGCAGTTCTTC	CASSRGARAGDEQFF
TRBJ1-5	-	few	TRBV11-2	TGTGCCAGCAGCCACGGGGTAAATCAGCCCCAGCATTTT	CASSHGVNQPQHF
TRBJ1-1	TRBD1	-	TRBV12-5	TGTGCTAGTGGGACGACAGGGGCCGACTCGATGGAAGCTTTCTTT	CASGTTGADSMEAFF
TRBJ1-2	TRBD1	-	TRBV11-2	TGTGCCAGCAGCCAGGGACAGATTGATTACTATGGCTACACCTTC	CASSQGQIDYYGYTF
TRBJ2-5	TRBD1	-	TRBV14	TGTGCCAGCAGCAGAGGGGACAGCCAAGAGACCCAGTACTTC	CASSRGDSQETQYF
TRBJ2-7	-	-	TRBV3-1/TRBV3-2	TGTGCCAGCAGCCCGCGCTTGGCGGCCGCCTACGAGCAGTACTTC	CASSPRLAAAYEQYF
TRBJ2-7	-	few	TRBV19	TGTGCCAGTACTGGCGGCGAGCAGTACTTC	CASTGGEQYF
TRBJ2-2	-	-	TRBV19	TGTGCCAGTAGTATGAAGAGGAGGGGGGAGCTGTTTTTT	CASSMKRRGELFF
TRBJ2-1	-	-	TRBV11-1	TGTGCCAGCAGCCTAGGGCAGGGTAATGAGCAGTTCTTC	CASSLGQGNEQFF
TRBJ2-7	TRBD1	-	TRBV5-1	TGCGCCAGCAGCTTGAGGGCGACAGGGAGCTTTCCATCCTACGAGCAGTACTTC	CASSLRATGSFPSYEQYF
TRBJ1-2	TRBD1	once	TRBV7-6	TGTGCCAGCAGCTTGGGGACAGGGTATGGCTACACCTTC	CASSLGTGYGYTF
TRBJ2-3	TRBD2	-	TRBV9	TGTGCCAGCAGCATCGGGACTAGCGGGATCACAGATACGCAGTATTTT	CASSIGTSGITDTQYF
TRBJ2-7	TRBD2	-	TRBV11-3	TGTGCCAGCAGCTTAGCTGGCGGGAGCATCTACGAGCAGTACTTC	CASSLAGGSIYEQYF
TRBJ2-7	-	-	TRBV7-3	TGTGCCAGCAGCTTAATGTGGGAGGATGCCTACGAGCAGTACTTC	CASSLMWEDAYEQYF
TRBJ2-1	TRBD2	-	TRBV12-5	TGTGCTAGTGGTTACTTACTAGCGGGGATCAATGAGCAGTTCTTC	CASGYLLAGINEQFF
TRBJ2-1	-	-	TRBV10-1	TGCGCCAGCAGATCAGGGTCCCTCTCCTACAATGAGCAGTTCTTC	CASRSGSLSYNEQFF
TRBJ1-2	-	-	TRBV2	TGTGCCAGCACGGCAGGGTCCTATGGCTACACCTTC	CASTAGSYGYTF
TRBJ1-6	-	-	TRBV11-2	TGTGCCAGCAGCTCCCTTTCAGGTTCCCTCCACTTT	CASSSLSGSLHF
TRBJ2-7	TRBD2	-	TRBV6-2/TRBV6-3	TGTGCCAGCAGGCCTAGCGGCCAAAAGCAGTACTTC	CASRPSGQKQYF
TRBJ1-2	-	-	TRBV12-3/TRBV12-4	TGTGCCAGCAGTTTGGGGGGGCTCATTGGCTACACCTTC	CASSLGGLIGYTF
TRBJ2-2	TRBD1	-	TRBV6-6	TGTGCCAGCAGACCCAGGGGGCCGGGGCTCGTCGGGGAGCTGTTTTTT	CASRPRGPGLVGELFF
TRBJ2-5	TRBD2	-	TRBV24-1	TGTGCCACCAGTCTCCCCCTTTGGGCGGGAGGGCCAGAGACCCAGTACTTC	CATSLPLWAGGPETQYF
TRBJ1-1	-	-	TRBV29-1	TGCAGCGCCTCAGGACAGCAGAACACTGAAGCTTTCTTT	CSASGQQNTEAFF
TRBJ2-6	-	-	TRBV18	TGTGCCAGCTCACCGCTTAGCTCTGGGGCCAACGTCCTGACTTTC	CASSPLSSGANVLTF
TRBJ1-1	-	once	TRBV9	TGTGCCAGCAGCAACAGTGGGACTGAAGCTTTCTTT	CASSNSGTEAFF
TRBJ2-2	-	once	TRBV19	TGTGCCAGCGCAGGGAACACCGGGGAGCTGTTTTTT	CASAGNTGELFF
TRBJ1-4	-	-	TRBV7-9	TGTGCCAGCAGCTTAGGAGTTGCAACTAATGAAAAACTGTTTTTT	CASSLGVATNEKLFF
TRBJ2-1	-	-	TRBV15	TGTGCCACCAGCAAGGACTATTTTAATGAGCAGTTCTTC	CATSKDYFNEQFF
TRBJ1-6	-	-	TRBV12-3/TRBV12-4	TGTGCCAGCAGTAATCCGGGATCACCCCTCCACTTT	CASSNPGSPLHF
TRBJ2-2	TRBD2	-	TRBV5-4	TGTGCCAGCAGCCCCAAGGGAGGGCCGTATACCGGGGAGCTGTTTTTT	CASSPKGGPYTGELFF
TRBJ1-4	-	-	TRBV10-1	TGCGCCAGCAGTGAGTCGAGTAATGAAAAACTGTTTTTT	CASSESSNEKLFF
TRBJ1-2	-	-	TRBV5-5	TGTGCCAGCAGCCCGCAACAATCAAACTATGGCTACACCTTC	CASSPQQSNYGYTF
TRBJ1-6	-	-	TRBV12-2	TGTGCAAGTCGGTTGGGGGGACAGTGTTCACCCCTCCACTTT	CASRLGGQCSPLHF
TRBJ1-4	-	few	TRBV5-1	TGCGCCAGCAGTACAGGGAATGAAAAACTGTTTTTT	CASSTGNEKLFF
TRBJ1-2	-	-	TRBV12-3/TRBV12-4	TGTGCCAGCACAAGAATTCTAAATGGCTACACCTTC	CASTRILNGYTF
TRBJ2-1	-	-	TRBV21-1	TGTGCCAGCATCGCCGACAGGGACAATGAGCAGTTCTTC	CASIADRDNEQFF
TRBJ2-3	-	-	TRBV10-1	TGCGCCAGTACGGACAGCCGCACAGATACGCAGTATTTT	CASTDSRTDTQYF
TRBJ1-2	-	once	TRBV5-4	TGTGCCAGCAGCTTGGCCTCGGGGGGCTACACCTTC	CASSLASGGYTF
TRBJ1-6	TRBD1	-	TRBV7-9	TGTGCCAGCAGCTTTACCGACCACAGGGGTTCGACCTATAATTCACCCCTCCACTTT	CASSFTDHRGSTYNSPLHF
TRBJ1-2	-	-	TRBV5-1	TGCGCCAGCGGTACTGAAATTCCCGACTATGGCTACACCTTC	CASGTEIPDYGYTF
TRBJ2-5	-	once	TRBV18	TGTGCCAGCTCACCACCGAGTATAGAGACCCAGTACTTC	CASSPPSIETQYF
TRBJ2-1	TRBD1	-	TRBV29-1	TGCAGCGCCAAGGACAGGGAGTATGAGCAGTTCTTC	CSAKDREYEQFF
TRBJ2-1	-	-	TRBV5-6	TGTGCCAGCAGTATCACCGGGGGAGGGCAGTTCTTC	CASSITGGGQFF
TRBJ1-2	-	many	TRBV11-2	TGTGCCAGCAGCACCCGAGACAGGCGTAACTATGGCTACACCTTC	CASSTRDRRNYGYTF
TRBJ1-3	TRBD1	-	TRBV4-1	TGCGCCAGCAGCCCGACAGGGTTTGGAAACACCATATATTTT	CASSPTGFGNTIYF
TRBJ2-1	TRBD1	-	TRBV19	TGTGCCAGTACCTCAAGGGGACAGCACAATGAGCAGTTCTTC	CASTSRGQHNEQFF
TRBJ2-3	-	-	TRBV21-1	TGTGCCAGCCTAAAAAAGGAGCGGGGGCCAGATACGCAGTATTTT	CASLKKERGPDTQYF
TRBJ2-7	-	-	TRBV4-2	TGTGCCAGCAGCCAAGAGGAGAACTACGAGCAGTACTTC	CASSQEENYEQYF
TRBJ1-1	TRBD1	-	TRBV5-1	TGCGCCAGCTTCTTAGGACAGGAGAACACTGAAGCTTTCTTT	CASFLGQENTEAFF